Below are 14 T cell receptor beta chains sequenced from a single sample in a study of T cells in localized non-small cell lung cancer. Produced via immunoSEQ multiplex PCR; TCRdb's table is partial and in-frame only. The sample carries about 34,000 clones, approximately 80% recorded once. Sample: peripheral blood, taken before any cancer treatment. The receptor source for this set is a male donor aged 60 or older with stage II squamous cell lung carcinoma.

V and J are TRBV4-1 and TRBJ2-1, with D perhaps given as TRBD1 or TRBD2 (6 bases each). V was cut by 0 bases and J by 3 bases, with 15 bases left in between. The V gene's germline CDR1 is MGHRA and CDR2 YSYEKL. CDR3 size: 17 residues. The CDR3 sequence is CASSQEGAGLNYNEQFF. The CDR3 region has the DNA TGCGCCAGCAGCCAAGAGGGGGCGGGATTGAACTACAATGAGCAGTTCTTC.

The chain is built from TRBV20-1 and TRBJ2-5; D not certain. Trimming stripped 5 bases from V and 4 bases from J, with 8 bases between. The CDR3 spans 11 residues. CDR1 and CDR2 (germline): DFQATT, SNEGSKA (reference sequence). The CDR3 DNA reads TGCAGTGCTGCCTCGGCAGAGACCCAGTACTTC. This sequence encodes CSAASAETQYF.

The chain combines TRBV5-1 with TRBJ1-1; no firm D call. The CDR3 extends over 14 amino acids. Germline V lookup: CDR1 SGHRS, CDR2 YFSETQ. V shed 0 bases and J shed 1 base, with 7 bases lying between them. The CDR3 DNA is TGCGCCAGCAGCTTGGGACTGGAGAACACTGAAGCTTTCTTT. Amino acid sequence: CASSLGLENTEAFF.

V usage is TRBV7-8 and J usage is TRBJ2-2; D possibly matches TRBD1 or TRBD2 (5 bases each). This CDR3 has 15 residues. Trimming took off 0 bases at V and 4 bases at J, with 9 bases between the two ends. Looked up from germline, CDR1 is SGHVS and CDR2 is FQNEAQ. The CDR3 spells CASSLALGRTGELFF. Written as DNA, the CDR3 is TGTGCCAGCAGCTTAGCGCTGGGACGCACCGGGGAGCTGTTTTTT. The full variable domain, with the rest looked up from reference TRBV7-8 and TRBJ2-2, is GAGVSQSPRYKVAKRGQDVALRCDPISGHVSLFWYQQALGQGPEFLTYFQNEAQLDKSGLPSDRFFAERPEGSVSTLKIQRTQQEDSAVYLCASSLALGRTGELFFGEGSRLTVL.

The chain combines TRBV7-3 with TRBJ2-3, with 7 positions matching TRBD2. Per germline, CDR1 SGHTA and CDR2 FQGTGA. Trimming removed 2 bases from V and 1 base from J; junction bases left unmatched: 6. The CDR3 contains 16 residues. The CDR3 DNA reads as TGTGCCAGCAGCTTAGGGGCGGGGGTACGCACAGATACGCAGTATTTT. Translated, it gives CASSLGAGVRTDTQYF.

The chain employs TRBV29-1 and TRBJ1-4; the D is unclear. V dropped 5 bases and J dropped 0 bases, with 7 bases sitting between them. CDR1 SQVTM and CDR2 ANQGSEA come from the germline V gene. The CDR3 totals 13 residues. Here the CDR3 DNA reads TGCAGCGTTAGAAGAGCAACTAATGAAAAACTGTTTTTT. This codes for CSVRRATNEKLFF.

The CDR3 DNA follows: TGCGCCAGCAGCTTGGGTACGGCAACCGGGTATGAAAAACTGTTTTTT. Its translation: CASSLGTATGYEKLFF. The chain recombines TRBV5-1 with TRBJ1-4, with D hard to call. The CDR3 is made up of 16 amino acids. Trimming cost V 0 bases and J 6 bases, with 15 bases left between them. Germline lookup yields CDR1 SGHRS and CDR2 YFSETQ.

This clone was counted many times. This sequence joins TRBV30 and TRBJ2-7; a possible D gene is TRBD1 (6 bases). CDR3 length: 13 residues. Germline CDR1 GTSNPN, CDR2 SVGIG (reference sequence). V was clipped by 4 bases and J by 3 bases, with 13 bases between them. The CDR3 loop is CAWTRTAYYEQYF. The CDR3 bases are TGTGCCTGGACTCGGACAGCCTACTACGAGCAGTACTTC.

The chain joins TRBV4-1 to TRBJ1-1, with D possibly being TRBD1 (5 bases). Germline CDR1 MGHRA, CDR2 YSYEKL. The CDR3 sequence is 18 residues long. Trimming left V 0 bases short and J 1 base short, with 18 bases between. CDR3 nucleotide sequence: TGCGCCAGCAGCCAAGATACAGGAGGGAGCCCTGCGAACACTGAAGCTTTCTTT. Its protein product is CASSQDTGGSPANTEAFF.

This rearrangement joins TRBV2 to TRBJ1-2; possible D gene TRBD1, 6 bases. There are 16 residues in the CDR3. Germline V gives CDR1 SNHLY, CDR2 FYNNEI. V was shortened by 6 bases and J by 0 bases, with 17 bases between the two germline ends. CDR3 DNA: TGTGCCAGCAGCCTACAGGGAGGGGGAGCTAACTATGGCTACACCTTC. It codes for CASSLQGGGANYGYTF.

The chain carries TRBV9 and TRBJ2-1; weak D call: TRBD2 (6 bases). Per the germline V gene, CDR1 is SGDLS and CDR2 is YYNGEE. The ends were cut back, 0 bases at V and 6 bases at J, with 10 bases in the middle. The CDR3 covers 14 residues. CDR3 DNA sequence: TGTGCCAGCAGCGTAGTCCCGGAGGGCAATGAGCAGTTCTTC. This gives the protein CASSVVPEGNEQFF.

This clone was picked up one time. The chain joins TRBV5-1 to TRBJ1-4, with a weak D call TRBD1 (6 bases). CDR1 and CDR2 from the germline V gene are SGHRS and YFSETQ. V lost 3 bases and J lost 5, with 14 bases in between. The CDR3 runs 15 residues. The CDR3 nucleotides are TGCGCCAGCAGCTCGTTGACAGGTTTGAATGAAAAACTGTTTTTT. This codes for CASSSLTGLNEKLFF.

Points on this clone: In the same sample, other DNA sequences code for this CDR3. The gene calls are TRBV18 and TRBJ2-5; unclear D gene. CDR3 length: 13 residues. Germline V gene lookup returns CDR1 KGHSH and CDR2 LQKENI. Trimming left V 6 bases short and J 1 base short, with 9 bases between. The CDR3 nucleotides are TGTGCCAGCTCGCTGGACCTCCAAGAGACCCAGTACTTC. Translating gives CASSLDLQETQYF.

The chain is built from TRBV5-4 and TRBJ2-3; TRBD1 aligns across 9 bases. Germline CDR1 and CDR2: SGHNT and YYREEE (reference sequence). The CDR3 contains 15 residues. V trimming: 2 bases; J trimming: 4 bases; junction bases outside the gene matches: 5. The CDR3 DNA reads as TGTGCCAGCAGCTTACAGGGACAGGGAGCAGATACGCAGTATTTT. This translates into CASSLQGQGADTQYF.